The rows below give T cell receptor beta chains drawn from one sample of a study of T cell responses to AZD1222 COVID-19 vaccine. Assay: immunoSEQ multiplex PCR; the TCRdb copy retains only in-frame clones and omits some. The sample includes under 150,000 clones, 92% of them seen just once. The sample in question was peripheral blood, obtained 28 days after the second AZD1222 dose. The source is an adult who received the AZD1222 COVID-19 vaccine. Both conserved end residues are part of each CDR3. Fields, in order: D gene, clone size, V gene, J gene, CDR3 protein, CDR3 DNA. A D gene is named only where the DNA matches it firmly. A row's size may be missing; if present it is once, few, many or a size class.

NA,NA,TRBV6-5,TRBJ1-5,CASSSLYQPQHF,TGTGCCAGCAGCTCCCTTTATCAGCCCCAGCATTTT
NA,once,TRBV3-1/TRBV3-2,TRBJ1-3,CASSQGGTGNTIYF,TGTGCCAGCAGCCAAGGAGGGACTGGAAACACCATATATTTT
NA,NA,TRBV30,TRBJ2-5,CAWSVPSDPVVGETQYF,TGTGCCTGGAGTGTACCCTCCGACCCGGTGGTGGGAGAGACCCAGTACTTC
TRBD1,NA,TRBV5-1,TRBJ2-5,CASSLAGTGLETQYF,TGCGCCAGCAGCTTGGCCGGGACAGGGCTGGAGACCCAGTACTTC
NA,once,TRBV7-9,TRBJ1-2,CASSPPGDTNYGYTF,TGTGCCAGCAGCCCCCCCGGGGACACCAACTATGGCTACACCTTC
NA,NA,TRBV19,TRBJ2-1,CASSVHPREVNEQFF,TGTGCCAGTAGTGTACACCCAAGGGAGGTCAATGAGCAGTTCTTC
NA,NA,TRBV11-2,TRBJ2-1,CASSLNRLRHNEQFF,TGTGCCAGCAGCTTAAATAGGCTTCGGCACAATGAGCAGTTCTTC
NA,NA,TRBV3-1/TRBV3-2,TRBJ1-1,CASSQEGVTEAFF,TGTGCCAGCAGCCAAGAAGGTGTCACTGAAGCTTTCTTT
NA,NA,TRBV5-1,TRBJ2-2,CASSLDRNTGELFF,TGCGCCAGCAGCTTGGACAGGAACACCGGGGAGCTGTTTTTT
TRBD1,NA,TRBV7-2,TRBJ2-1,CASSFASGQGANEQFF,TGTGCCAGCAGCTTTGCGTCGGGGCAGGGGGCCAATGAGCAGTTCTTC
NA,NA,TRBV4-2,TRBJ1-5,CASSQRFYSNQPQHF,TGTGCCAGCAGCCAACGGTTTTATAGCAATCAGCCCCAGCATTTT
NA,NA,TRBV6-2/TRBV6-3,TRBJ1-1,CASSRVRDTEAFF,TGTGCCAGCAGCAGGGTAAGGGACACTGAAGCTTTCTTT
NA,NA,TRBV6-5,TRBJ1-3,CASRAGTPGNTIYF,TGTGCCAGCAGAGCCGGGACACCTGGAAACACCATATATTTT
TRBD1,NA,TRBV4-1,TRBJ1-2,CASSQDLGQRMDYGYTF,TGCGCCAGCAGCCAAGATTTGGGACAGCGTATGGATTATGGCTACACCTTC
TRBD2,once,TRBV2,TRBJ2-7,CASSDVTAGGYEQYF,TGTGCCAGCAGTGACGTTACCGCGGGAGGGTACGAGCAGTACTTC
NA,NA,TRBV11-3,TRBJ2-7,CASSLVAGDEQYF,TGTGCCAGCAGCTTAGTTGCCGGGGACGAGCAGTACTTC
NA,NA,TRBV7-9,TRBJ2-6,CASSWDAGANVLTF,TGTGCCAGCAGCTGGGACGCTGGGGCCAACGTCCTGACTTTC
NA,once,TRBV6-5,TRBJ2-5,CASSYRFPDYQETQYF,TGTGCCAGCAGTTACAGGTTCCCGGACTACCAAGAGACCCAGTACTTC